This entry features one T cell receptor beta chain sequence. The data are from a study of blood T cell repertoires in COVID-19. The assay was immunoSEQ multiplex PCR, and TCRdb's table has in-frame clones only and misses some. This sample has approximately 140,000 clones, with 84% found just once. The CDR3 spans 16 residues. The germline V gene encodes CDR1 MNHNS and CDR2 SASEGT. Trimming took off 3 bases at V and 3 bases at J, with 16 bases between the two ends. The sequence was collected from a woman aged 45-60 years with acute COVID-19. This chain joins TRBV6-1 and TRBJ2-3; TRBD1 is a possible D gene (6 bases). Sequenced input: PBMCs or T cells enriched from blood (not recorded which). CDR3 nucleotide sequence: TGTGCCAGCAGTGATCACAGGGCGAAGTTGACAGATACGCAGTATTTT. It is translated as CASSDHRAKLTDTQYF.